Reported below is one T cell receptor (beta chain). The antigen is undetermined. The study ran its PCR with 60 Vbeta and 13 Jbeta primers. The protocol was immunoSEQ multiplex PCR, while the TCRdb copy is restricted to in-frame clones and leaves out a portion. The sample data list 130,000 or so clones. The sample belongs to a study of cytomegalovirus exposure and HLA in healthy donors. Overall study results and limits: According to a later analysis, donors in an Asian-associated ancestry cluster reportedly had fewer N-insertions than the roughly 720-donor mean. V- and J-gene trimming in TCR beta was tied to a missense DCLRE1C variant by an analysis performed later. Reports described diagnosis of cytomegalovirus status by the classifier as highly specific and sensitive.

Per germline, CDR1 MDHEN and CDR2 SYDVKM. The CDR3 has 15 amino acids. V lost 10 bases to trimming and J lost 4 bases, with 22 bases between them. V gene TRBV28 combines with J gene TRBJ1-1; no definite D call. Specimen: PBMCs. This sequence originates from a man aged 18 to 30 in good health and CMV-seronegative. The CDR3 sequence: CATYASGRGGTEAFF. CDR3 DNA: TGTGCCACCTATGCCAGCGGGCGCGGCGGCACTGAAGCTTTCTTT.